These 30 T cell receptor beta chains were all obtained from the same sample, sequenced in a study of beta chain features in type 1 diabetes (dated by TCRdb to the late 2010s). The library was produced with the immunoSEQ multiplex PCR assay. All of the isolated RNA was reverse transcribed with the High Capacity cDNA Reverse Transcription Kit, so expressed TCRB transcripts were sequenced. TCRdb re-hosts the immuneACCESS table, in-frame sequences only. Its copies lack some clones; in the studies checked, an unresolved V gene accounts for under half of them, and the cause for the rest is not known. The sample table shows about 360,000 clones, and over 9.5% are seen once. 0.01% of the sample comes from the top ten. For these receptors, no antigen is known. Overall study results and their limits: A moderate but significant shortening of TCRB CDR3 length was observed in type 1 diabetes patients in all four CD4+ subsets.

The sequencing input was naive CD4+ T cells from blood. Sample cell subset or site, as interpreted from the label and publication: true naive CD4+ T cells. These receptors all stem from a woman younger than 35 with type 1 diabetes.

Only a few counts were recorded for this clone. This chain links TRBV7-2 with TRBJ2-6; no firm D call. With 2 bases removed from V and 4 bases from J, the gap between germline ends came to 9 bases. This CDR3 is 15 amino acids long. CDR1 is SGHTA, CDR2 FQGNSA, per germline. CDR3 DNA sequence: TGTGCCAGCAGCTTAATTGTGGCCGGGGCCAACGTCCTGACTTTC. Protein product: CASSLIVAGANVLTF.

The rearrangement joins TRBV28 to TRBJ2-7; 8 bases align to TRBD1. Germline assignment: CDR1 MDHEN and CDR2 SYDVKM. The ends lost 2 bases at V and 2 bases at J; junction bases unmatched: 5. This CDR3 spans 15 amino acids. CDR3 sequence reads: CASSLAGDRTYEQYF. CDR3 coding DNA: TGTGCCAGCAGTTTAGCCGGGGACAGGACCTACGAGCAGTACTTC.

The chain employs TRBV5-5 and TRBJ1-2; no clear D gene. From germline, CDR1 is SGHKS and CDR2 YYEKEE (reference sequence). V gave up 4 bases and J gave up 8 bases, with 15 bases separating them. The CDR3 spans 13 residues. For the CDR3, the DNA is TGTGCCAGCAGCGACGCTCCGGGGAACGGCTACACCTTC. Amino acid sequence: CASSDAPGNGYTF. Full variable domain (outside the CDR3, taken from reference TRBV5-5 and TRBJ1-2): DAGVTQSPTHLIKTRGQQVTLRCSPISGHKSVSWYQQVLGQGPQFIFQYYEKEERGRGNFPDRFSARQFPNYSSELNVNALLLGDSALYLCASSDAPGNGYTFGSGTRLTVV.

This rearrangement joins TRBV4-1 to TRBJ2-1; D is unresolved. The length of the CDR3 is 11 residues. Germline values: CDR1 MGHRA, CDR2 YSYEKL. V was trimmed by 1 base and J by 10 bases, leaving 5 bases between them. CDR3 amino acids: CASSQAFEQFF. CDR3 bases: TGCGCCAGCAGCCAAGCTTTCGAGCAGTTCTTC.

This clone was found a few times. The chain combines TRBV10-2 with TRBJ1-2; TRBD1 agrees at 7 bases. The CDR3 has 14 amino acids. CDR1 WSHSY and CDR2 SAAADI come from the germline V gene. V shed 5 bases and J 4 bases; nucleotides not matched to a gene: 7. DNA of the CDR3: TGCGCCAGCAGTCATGACGGGACAGTCTATGGCTACACCTTC. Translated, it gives CASSHDGTVYGYTF.

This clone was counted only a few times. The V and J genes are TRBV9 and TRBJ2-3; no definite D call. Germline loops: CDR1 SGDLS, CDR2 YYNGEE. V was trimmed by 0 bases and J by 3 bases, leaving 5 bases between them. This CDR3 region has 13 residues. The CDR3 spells CASSVATTDTQYF. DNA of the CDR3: TGTGCCAGCAGCGTAGCTACGACAGATACGCAGTATTTT.

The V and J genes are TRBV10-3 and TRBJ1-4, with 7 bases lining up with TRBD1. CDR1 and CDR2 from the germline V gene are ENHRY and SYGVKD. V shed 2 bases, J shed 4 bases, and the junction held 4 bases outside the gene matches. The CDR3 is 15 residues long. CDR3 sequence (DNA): TGTGCCATCAGTGAGCCGGGACAGAGTAATGAAAAACTGTTTTTT. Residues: CAISEPGQSNEKLFF.

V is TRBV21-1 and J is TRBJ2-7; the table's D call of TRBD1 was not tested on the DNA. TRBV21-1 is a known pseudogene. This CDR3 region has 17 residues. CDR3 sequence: CASSKALSRNSFYEQYF. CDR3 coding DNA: TGTGCCAGCAGCAAAGCGCTTTCTCGGAACAGCTTCTACGAGCAGTACTTC.

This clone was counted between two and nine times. Written as DNA, the CDR3 is TGTGCCAGCAGCTTAGGACAGCCTCCTCGCTACGAGCAGTACTTC. Encoded protein: CASSLGQPPRYEQYF. The rearrangement uses TRBV7-9 and TRBJ2-7, with D tentatively TRBD1 (5 bases). Per germline, CDR1 SEHNR and CDR2 FQNEAQ (reference sequence). The CDR3 extends over 15 amino acids. Trimming shortened V by 1 base and J by 3 bases, and 13 bases separated the two germline ends.

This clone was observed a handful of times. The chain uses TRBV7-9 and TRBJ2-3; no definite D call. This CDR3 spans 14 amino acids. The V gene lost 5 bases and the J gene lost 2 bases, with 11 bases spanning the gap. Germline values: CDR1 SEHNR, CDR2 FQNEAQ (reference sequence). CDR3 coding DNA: TGTGCCAGCAGCCCACTCATCCTCACAGATACGCAGTATTTT. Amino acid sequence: CASSPLILTDTQYF.

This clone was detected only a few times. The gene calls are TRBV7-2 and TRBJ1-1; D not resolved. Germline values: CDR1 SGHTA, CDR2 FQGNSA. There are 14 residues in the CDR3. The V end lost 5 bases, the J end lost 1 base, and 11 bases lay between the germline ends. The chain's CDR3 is CASSTPGGNTEAFF. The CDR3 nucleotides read TGTGCCAGCAGCACCCCCGGTGGGAACACTGAAGCTTTCTTT.

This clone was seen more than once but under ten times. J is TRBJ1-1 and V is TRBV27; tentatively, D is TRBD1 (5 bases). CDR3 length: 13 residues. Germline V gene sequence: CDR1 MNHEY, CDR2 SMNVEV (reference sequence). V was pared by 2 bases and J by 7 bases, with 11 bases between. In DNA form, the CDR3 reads TGTGCCAGCAGTTTAATGGGGCAGGGTGAAGCTTTCTTT. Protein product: CASSLMGQGEAFF.

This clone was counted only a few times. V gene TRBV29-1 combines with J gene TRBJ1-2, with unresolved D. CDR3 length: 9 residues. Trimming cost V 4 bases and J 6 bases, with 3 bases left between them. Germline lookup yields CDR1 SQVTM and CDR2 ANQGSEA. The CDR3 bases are TGCAGCGTTGGCGATGGCTACACCTTC. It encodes CSVGDGYTF.

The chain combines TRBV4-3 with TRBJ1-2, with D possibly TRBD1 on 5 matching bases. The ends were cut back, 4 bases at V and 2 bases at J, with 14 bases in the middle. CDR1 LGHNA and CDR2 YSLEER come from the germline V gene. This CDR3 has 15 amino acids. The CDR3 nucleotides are TGCGCCAGCAGCCTCTTTCGGGGGACCAACTATGGCTACACCTTC. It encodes CASSLFRGTNYGYTF.

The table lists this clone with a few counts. CDR3 in DNA: TGTGCCAGCAGCGTAGAGTCAGGGACACACGGGGAGCTGTTTTTT. Residues: CASSVESGTHGELFF. The chain links TRBV9 to TRBJ2-2; possible D gene TRBD1, 6 bases. The CDR3 is made up of 15 amino acids. V gave up 0 bases and J gave up 7 bases, with 13 bases separating them. Germline V gene sequence: CDR1 SGDLS, CDR2 YYNGEE.

CDR3 DNA: TGTGCCAGCAGCTTAACGGGCTACGAGCAGTACTTC. Its protein is CASSLTGYEQYF. The chain has TRBV7-9 and TRBJ2-7; no firm D call. This CDR3 spans 12 amino acids. V lost 2 bases, J lost 3 bases, and 5 bases lay in between. Per the germline V gene, CDR1 is SEHNR and CDR2 is FQNEAQ (reference sequence).

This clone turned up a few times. CDR3 region: CSGGKGDFYGYTF. The CDR3 DNA reads as TGCAGCGGGGGGAAGGGGGATTTCTATGGCTACACCTTC. This chain connects TRBV29-1 to TRBJ1-2; TRBD1 is a possible D gene (6 bases). The CDR3 is made up of 13 amino acids. Germline V lookup: CDR1 SQVTM, CDR2 ANQGSEA. With 7 bases removed from V and 4 bases from J, the gap between germline ends came to 16 bases.

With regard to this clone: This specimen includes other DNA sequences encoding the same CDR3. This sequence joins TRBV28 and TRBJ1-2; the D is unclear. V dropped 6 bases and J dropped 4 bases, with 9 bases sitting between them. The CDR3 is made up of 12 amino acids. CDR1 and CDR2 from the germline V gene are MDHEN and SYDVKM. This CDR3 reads CASSLPGYGYTF. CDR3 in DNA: TGTGCCAGCAGCCTCCCGGGCTATGGCTACACCTTC.

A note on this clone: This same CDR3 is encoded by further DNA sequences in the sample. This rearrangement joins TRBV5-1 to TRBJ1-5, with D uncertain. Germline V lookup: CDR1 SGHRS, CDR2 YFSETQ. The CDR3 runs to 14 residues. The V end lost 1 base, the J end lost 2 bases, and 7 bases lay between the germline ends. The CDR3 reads CASSLTGGNQPQHF. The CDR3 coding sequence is TGCGCCAGCAGCTTGACCGGGGGCAATCAGCCCCAGCATTTT. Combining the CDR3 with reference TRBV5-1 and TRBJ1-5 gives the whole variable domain KAGVTQTPRYLIKTRGQQVTLSCSPISGHRSVSWYQQTPGQGLQFLFEYFSETQRNKGNFPGRFSGRQFSNSRSEMNVSTLELGDSALYLCASSLTGGNQPQHFGDGTRLSIL.

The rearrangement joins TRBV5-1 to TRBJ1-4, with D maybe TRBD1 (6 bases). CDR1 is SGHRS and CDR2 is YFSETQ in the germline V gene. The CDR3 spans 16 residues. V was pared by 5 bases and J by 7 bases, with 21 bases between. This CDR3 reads CASSLGGGGAGEKLFF. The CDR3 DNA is TGCGCCAGCAGTCTGGGCGGAGGGGGGGCCGGTGAAAAACTGTTTTTT.

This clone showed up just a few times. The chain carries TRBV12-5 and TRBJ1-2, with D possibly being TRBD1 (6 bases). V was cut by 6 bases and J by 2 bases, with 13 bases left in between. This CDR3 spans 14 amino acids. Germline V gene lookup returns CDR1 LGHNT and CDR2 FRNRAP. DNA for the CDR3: TGTGCTAGTGGCCGCCCCGACAGGAACTATGGCTACACCTTC. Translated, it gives CASGRPDRNYGYTF.

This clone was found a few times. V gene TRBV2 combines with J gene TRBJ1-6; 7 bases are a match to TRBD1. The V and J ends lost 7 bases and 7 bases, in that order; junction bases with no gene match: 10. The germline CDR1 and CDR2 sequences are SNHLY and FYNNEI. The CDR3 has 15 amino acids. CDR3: CASNEQGGFNSPLHF. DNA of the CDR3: TGTGCCAGCAACGAGCAGGGGGGTTTCAATTCACCCCTCCACTTT.

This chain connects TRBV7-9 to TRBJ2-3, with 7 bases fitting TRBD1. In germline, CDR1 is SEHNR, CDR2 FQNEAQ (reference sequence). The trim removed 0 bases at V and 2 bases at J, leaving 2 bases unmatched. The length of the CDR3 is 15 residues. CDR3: CASSLAGTVTDTQYF. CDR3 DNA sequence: TGTGCCAGCAGCTTAGCCGGGACAGTCACAGATACGCAGTATTTT.

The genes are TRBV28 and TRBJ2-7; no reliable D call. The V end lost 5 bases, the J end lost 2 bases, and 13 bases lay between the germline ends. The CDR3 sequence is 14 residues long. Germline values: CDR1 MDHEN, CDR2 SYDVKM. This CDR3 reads CASSLPGSAYEQYF. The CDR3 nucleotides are TGTGCCAGCAGTCTCCCCGGAAGCGCCTACGAGCAGTACTTC.

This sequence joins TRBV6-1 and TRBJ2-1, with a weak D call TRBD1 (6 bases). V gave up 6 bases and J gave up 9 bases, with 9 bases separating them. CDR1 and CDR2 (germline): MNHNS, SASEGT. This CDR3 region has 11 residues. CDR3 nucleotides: TGTGCCAGCAGATCGGACAGTGAGCAGTTCTTC. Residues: CASRSDSEQFF.

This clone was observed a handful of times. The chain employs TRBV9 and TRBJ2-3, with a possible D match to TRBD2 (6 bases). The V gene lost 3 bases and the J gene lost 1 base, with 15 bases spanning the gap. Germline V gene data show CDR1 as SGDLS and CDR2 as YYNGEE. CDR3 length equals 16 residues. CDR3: CASSAGVASGTDTQYF. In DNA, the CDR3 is TGTGCCAGCAGCGCTGGGGTGGCTAGCGGCACAGATACGCAGTATTTT.

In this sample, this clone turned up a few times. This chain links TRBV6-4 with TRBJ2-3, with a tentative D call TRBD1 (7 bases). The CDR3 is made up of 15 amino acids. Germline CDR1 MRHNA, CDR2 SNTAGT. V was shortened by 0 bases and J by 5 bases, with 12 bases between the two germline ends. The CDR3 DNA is TGTGCCAGCAGTGACTCGGAGGGGGCTAAAGATACGCAGTATTTT. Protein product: CASSDSEGAKDTQYF.

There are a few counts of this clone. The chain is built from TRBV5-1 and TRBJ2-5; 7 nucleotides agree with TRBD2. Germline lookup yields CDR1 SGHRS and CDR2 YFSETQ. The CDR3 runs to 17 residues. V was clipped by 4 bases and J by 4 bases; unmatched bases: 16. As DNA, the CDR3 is TGCGCCAGCAGCGGATACCCCCTAGCGGATAAGGGAGAGACCCAGTACTTC. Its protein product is CASSGYPLADKGETQYF.

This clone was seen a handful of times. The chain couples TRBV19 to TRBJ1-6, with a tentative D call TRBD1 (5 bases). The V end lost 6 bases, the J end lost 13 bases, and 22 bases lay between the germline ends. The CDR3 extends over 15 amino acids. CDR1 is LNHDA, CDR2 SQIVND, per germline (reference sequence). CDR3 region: CASSDMSSLGPPLHF. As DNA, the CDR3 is TGTGCCAGTAGCGACATGTCCTCGTTGGGGCCTCCCCTCCACTTT.

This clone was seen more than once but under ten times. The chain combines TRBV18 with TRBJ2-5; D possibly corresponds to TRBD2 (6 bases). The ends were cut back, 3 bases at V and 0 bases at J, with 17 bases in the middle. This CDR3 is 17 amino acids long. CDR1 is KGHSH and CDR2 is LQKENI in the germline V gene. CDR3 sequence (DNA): TGTGCCAGCTCACCCGCCGGCCAGGGACTGGACCAAGAGACCCAGTACTTC. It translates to CASSPAGQGLDQETQYF.